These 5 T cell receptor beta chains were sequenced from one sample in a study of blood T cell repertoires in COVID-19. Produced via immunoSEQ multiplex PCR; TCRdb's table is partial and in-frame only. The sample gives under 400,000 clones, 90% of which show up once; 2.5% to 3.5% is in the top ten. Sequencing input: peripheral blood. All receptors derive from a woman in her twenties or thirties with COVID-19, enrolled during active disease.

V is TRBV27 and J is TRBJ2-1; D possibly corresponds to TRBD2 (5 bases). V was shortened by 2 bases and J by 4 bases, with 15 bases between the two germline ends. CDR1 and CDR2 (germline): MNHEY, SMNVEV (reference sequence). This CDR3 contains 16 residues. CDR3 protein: CASSLAFDYLYNEQFF. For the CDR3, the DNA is TGTGCCAGCAGTTTAGCTTTTGACTACCTATACAATGAGCAGTTCTTC.

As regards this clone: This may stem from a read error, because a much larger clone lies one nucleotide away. In DNA form, the CDR3 reads TGTGCCAGCAGCCCGGACAGCTACAATGAGCAGTTCTTC. Translation gives CASSPDSYNEQFF. The chain has TRBV7-2 and TRBJ2-1, with a weak D call TRBD1 (6 bases). Trimming cost V 5 bases and J 3 bases, with 8 bases left between them. The CDR3 extends over 13 amino acids. Germline CDR1 reads SGHTA; CDR2 reads FQGNSA.

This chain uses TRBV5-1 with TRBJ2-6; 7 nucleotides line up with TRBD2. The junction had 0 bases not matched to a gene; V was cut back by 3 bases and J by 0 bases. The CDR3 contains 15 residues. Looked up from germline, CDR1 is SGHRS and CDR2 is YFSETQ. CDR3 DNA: TGCGCCAGCAGCTCGGGGGGCTCTGGGGCCAACGTCCTGACTTTC. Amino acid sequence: CASSSGGSGANVLTF.

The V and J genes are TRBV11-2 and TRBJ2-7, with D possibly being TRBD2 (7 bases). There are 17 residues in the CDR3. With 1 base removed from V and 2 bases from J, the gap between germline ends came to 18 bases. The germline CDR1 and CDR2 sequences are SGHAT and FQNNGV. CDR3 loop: CASSLVWGGSAPYEQYF. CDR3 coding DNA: TGTGCCAGCAGCTTAGTTTGGGGGGGCTCAGCACCCTACGAGCAGTACTTC. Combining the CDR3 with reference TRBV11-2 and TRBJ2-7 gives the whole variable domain EAGVAQSPRYKIIEKRQSVAFWCNPISGHATLYWYQQILGQGPKLLIQFQNNGVVDDSQLPKDRFSAERLKGVDSTLKIQPAKLEDSAVYLCASSLVWGGSAPYEQYFGPGTRLTVT.

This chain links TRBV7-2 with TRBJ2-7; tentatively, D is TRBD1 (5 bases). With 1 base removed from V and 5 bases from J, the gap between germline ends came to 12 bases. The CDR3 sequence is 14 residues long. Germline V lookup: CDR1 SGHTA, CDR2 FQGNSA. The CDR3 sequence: CASSLDPGSNEQYF. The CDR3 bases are TGTGCCAGCAGCTTAGATCCAGGGTCAAACGAGCAGTACTTC.